The clone carrying this TCR beta chain was seen only a few times. Its antigen remains unidentified. This sample was included in a study of glioma-infiltrating T cells. The V segment lost 8 bases and the J segment 5 bases; nucleotides outside the gene matches: 12. This CDR3 comprises 14 residues. Germline V lookup: CDR1 DFQATT, CDR2 SNEGSKA (reference sequence). TCR alpha and beta CDR3 regions were amplified from RNA using iRepertoire nested multiplex PCR. TCRdb reprocessed the multiplex PCR reads via MiXCR and lists one record per CDR3 protein. The sample includes about 400,000 distinct CDR3 sequences, roughly two fifths of them seen just once. Study results and caveats: Gliomas, especially low-grade, showed above-expected tissue-blood divergence; non-neoplastic patients showed below.

The sequencing input was glioma tissue, nonneoplastic brain tissue, or PBMCs (not recorded which). The J gene is TRBJ2-1, the V gene TRBV20-1; 7 bases are shared with TRBD2. This sequence originates from a human donor with low-grade glioma or glioblastoma, undergoing nonglioma brain surgery, or in good health (not recorded which). The CDR3 here is CSPRLAGRDNEQFF. The CDR3 DNA reads TGCAGTCCCAGGTTAGCGGGCCGCGACAATGAGCAGTTCTTC.